The 29 T cell receptor beta chains below come from one sample, sequenced in a study of blood T cell repertoires in COVID-19. Generated by immunoSEQ multiplex PCR, the TCRdb table keeps only in-frame clones and is missing some. The sample includes 200,000 to 300,000 clones, around 89% of them seen just once. The sequencing input was PBMCs or T cells enriched from blood (not recorded which). These receptors were taken from a woman under 40 who had recovered from COVID-19.

This clone was detected only once. The chain combines TRBV29-1 with TRBJ1-1, with D maybe TRBD1 (5 bases). In germline, CDR1 is SQVTM, CDR2 ANQGSEA. V was pared by 5 bases and J by 6 bases, with 16 bases between. The CDR3 sequence is 13 residues long. CDR3 coding DNA: TGCAGCGTTTGCCAGGGCGGGAAGTCTGAAGCTTTCTTT. The encoded protein is CSVCQGGKSEAFF.

The chain recombines TRBV27 with TRBJ2-1; no definite D call. Trimming cost V 2 bases and J 8 bases, with 13 bases left between them. CDR1 is MNHEY and CDR2 is SMNVEV in the germline V gene (reference sequence). This CDR3 is 14 amino acids long. The CDR3 here is CASSLDYFLDEQFF. The CDR3 DNA sequence: TGTGCCAGCAGTTTAGATTACTTCCTGGATGAGCAGTTCTTC.

The chain joins TRBV4-2 to TRBJ2-1, with 7 bases fitting TRBD2. This CDR3 region has 16 residues. The germline gives CDR1 LGHNA, CDR2 YNFKEQ. V lost 1 base and J lost 10; bases outside the gene matches: 13. CDR3: CASSQAQTSSSNEQFF. The CDR3 DNA follows: TGTGCCAGCAGCCAAGCTCAGACTAGCTCGTCCAACGAGCAGTTCTTC.

This chain joins TRBV6-2 or TRBV6-3 and TRBJ2-3; the D gene is possibly TRBD2 (5 bases). Germline V gives CDR1 MNHEY, CDR2 SVGEGT. Trimming removed 1 base at V and 3 bases at J, with 8 bases between. This CDR3 is 14 amino acids long. The CDR3 spells CASSYWGVTDTQYF. Here the CDR3 DNA reads TGTGCCAGCAGTTACTGGGGAGTAACAGATACGCAGTATTTT.

The chain couples TRBV30 to TRBJ2-7; TRBD1 might be the D (5 bases). This CDR3 is built from 13 residues. With 4 bases removed from V and 2 bases from J, the gap between germline ends came to 12 bases. Germline V CDR1 and CDR2: GTSNPN, SVGIG (reference sequence). This chain's CDR3 is CAWTPPDTYEQYF. CDR3 nucleotide sequence: TGTGCCTGGACCCCCCCGGACACCTACGAGCAGTACTTC.

V is TRBV19 and J is TRBJ2-2; 10 positions agree with TRBD2. This CDR3 region has 17 residues. The germline V gene has CDR1 LNHDA and CDR2 SQIVND (reference sequence). Trimming took 10 bases from V and 4 from J; bases not matched to a gene: 15. The chain's CDR3 is CATFNSPGTSATGELFF. As DNA, the CDR3 is TGTGCCACTTTCAATTCCCCCGGGACTAGCGCCACCGGGGAGCTGTTTTTT. Full variable domain (remainder filled in from reference TRBV19 and TRBJ2-2): DGGITQSPKYLFRKEGQNVTLSCEQNLNHDAMYWYRQDPGQGLRLIYYSQIVNDFQKGDIAEGYSVSREKKESFPLTVTSAQKNPTAFYLCATFNSPGTSATGELFFGEGSRLTVL.

The chain joins TRBV6-6 to TRBJ1-2, with 8 positions matching TRBD1. The CDR3 length is 13 residues. The V segment lost 7 bases and the J segment 6 bases; nucleotides outside the gene matches: 7. Germline values: CDR1 MNHNY, CDR2 SVGAGI (reference sequence). The CDR3 sequence: CASIQDRGDGYTF. The DNA of the CDR3 is TGTGCCAGCATCCAAGACAGGGGTGATGGCTACACCTTC.

A single count supports this clone. The rearrangement uses TRBV2 and TRBJ2-3; TRBD2 matches at 7 bases. This CDR3 is built from 16 residues. Germline V CDR1 and CDR2: SNHLY, FYNNEI. Trimming removed 2 bases from V and 1 base from J; junction bases left unmatched: 6. CDR3 sequence reads: CASSERAGVGTDTQYF. The CDR3 DNA reads TGTGCCAGCAGTGAACGGGCGGGAGTCGGCACAGATACGCAGTATTTT.

The chain has TRBV7-2 and TRBJ2-2, with TRBD2 identical over 9 bases. The CDR3 runs 14 residues. Trimming took 4 bases from V and 5 from J; bases not matched to a gene: 2. Germline V gene sequence: CDR1 SGHTA, CDR2 FQGNSA. The CDR3: CASSSGLATGELFF. In DNA form, the CDR3 reads TGTGCCAGCAGCTCGGGACTAGCAACCGGGGAGCTGTTTTTT.

The chain is built from TRBV28 and TRBJ1-1; 7 bases agree with TRBD1. The CDR3 totals 16 residues. Trimming at V came to 3 bases and at J to 1 base, leaving 8 bases not matched to a gene. Germline values: CDR1 MDHEN, CDR2 SYDVKM. CDR3 region: CASSFGVGQQNTEAFF. The CDR3, as DNA: TGTGCCAGCAGTTTCGGAGTGGGACAGCAGAACACTGAAGCTTTCTTT.

The V and J genes are TRBV5-1 and TRBJ2-2; tentatively, D is TRBD1 (5 bases). This CDR3 contains 13 residues. V shed 4 bases and J shed 4 bases, with 8 bases lying between them. From germline, CDR1 is SGHRS and CDR2 YFSETQ. CDR3 in DNA: TGCGCCAGCAGCCAGGGAAGCACCGGGGAGCTGTTTTTT. It yields the protein CASSQGSTGELFF.

The V call is TRBV4-2, the J call TRBJ2-5; D call uncertain. Germline V gene lookup returns CDR1 LGHNA and CDR2 YNFKEQ. This CDR3 comprises 16 residues. The germline V and J ends were trimmed by 0 bases and 4 bases, with 15 bases remaining between them. The CDR3 DNA reads as TGTGCCAGCAGCCAAGAACGTACGGGTTTGGGAGAGACCCAGTACTTC. Translating it yields CASSQERTGLGETQYF.

The chain recombines TRBV30 with TRBJ1-2; D is perhaps TRBD1 (5 bases). The CDR3 extends over 15 amino acids. The germline gives CDR1 GTSNPN, CDR2 SVGIG (reference sequence). The V gene lost 0 bases and the J gene lost 0 bases, with 11 bases spanning the gap. The CDR3 sequence is CAWSVLGLANYGYTF. The DNA of the CDR3 is TGTGCCTGGAGTGTACTGGGACTGGCTAACTATGGCTACACCTTC.

The chain joins TRBV4-3 to TRBJ2-1, with 7 bases lining up with TRBD2. Trimming removed 5 bases from V and 7 bases from J; junction bases left unmatched: 11. CDR3 length: 15 residues. Per germline, CDR1 LGHNA and CDR2 YSLEER. CDR3 nucleotide sequence: TGCGCCAGCAGCAGCGACGGGAGGCCGCGGAATGAGCAGTTCTTC. Amino acid sequence: CASSSDGRPRNEQFF.

The V gene is TRBV6-2 or TRBV6-3, the J gene TRBJ2-7; TRBD1 is a possible D gene (6 bases). V was trimmed by 2 bases and J by 0 bases, leaving 11 bases between them. The V gene's germline CDR1 is MNHEY and CDR2 SVGEGT. The CDR3 has 15 amino acids. The CDR3 spells CASSYNRESSYEQYF. The CDR3 DNA reads as TGTGCCAGCAGTTACAACAGGGAAAGCTCCTACGAGCAGTACTTC.

The chain recombines TRBV2 with TRBJ2-5, with 11 bases that match TRBD2. CDR1 is SNHLY, CDR2 FYNNEI, per germline. This CDR3 spans 14 amino acids. Trimming removed 5 bases from V and 3 bases from J; junction bases left unmatched: 2. CDR3 residues: CASSRGLAEETQYF. As DNA, the CDR3 is TGTGCCAGCAGTAGGGGACTAGCGGAAGAGACCCAGTACTTC.

The rearrangement joins TRBV12-5 to TRBJ2-3; tentative D call: TRBD2 (6 bases). The CDR3 runs to 15 residues. Trimming cost V 6 bases and J 1 base, with 14 bases left between them. CDR1 and CDR2 from the germline V gene are LGHNT and FRNRAP. The CDR3 region is CASGHSGRRTDTQYF. DNA of the CDR3: TGTGCTAGTGGACACAGCGGGCGCCGCACAGATACGCAGTATTTT.

V is TRBV7-8 and J is TRBJ1-2; TRBD1 might be the D (5 bases). Germline CDR1 and CDR2: SGHVS and FQNEAQ. The V end was cut by 0 bases, the J end by 4 bases, with 9 bases between. This CDR3 comprises 14 residues. In DNA, the CDR3 is TGTGCCAGCAGCTTAGCGATAGGGGCCTATGGCTACACCTTC. Its protein product is CASSLAIGAYGYTF.

The chain employs TRBV28 and TRBJ1-4; the D is unclear. Germline V gene data show CDR1 as MDHEN and CDR2 as SYDVKM. The CDR3 loop spans 15 amino acids. V lost 4 bases and J 3 bases, leaving 12 bases between the germline ends. The CDR3 loop is CASSSQRTPNEKLFF. The CDR3 DNA reads TGTGCCAGCAGTTCGCAGAGGACTCCTAATGAAAAACTGTTTTTT.

The rearrangement links TRBV18 to TRBJ2-2, with 10 bases matching TRBD1. Germline CDR1 KGHSH, CDR2 LQKENI. Trimming removed 3 bases from V and 1 base from J; junction bases left unmatched: 2. The CDR3 is made up of 16 amino acids. In DNA form, the CDR3 reads TGTGCCAGCTCACCGCGGACAGGGGGGAACACCGGGGAGCTGTTTTTT. This sequence encodes CASSPRTGGNTGELFF. The entire variable domain, with the rest obtained from reference TRBV18 and TRBJ2-2, is as follows: NAGVMQNPRHLVRRRGQEARLRCSPMKGHSHVYWYRQLPEEGLKFMVYLQKENIIDESGMPKERFSAEFPKEGPSILRIQQVVRGDSAAYFCASSPRTGGNTGELFFGEGSRLTVL.

The chain uses TRBV20-1 and TRBJ2-3, with D tentatively TRBD1 (5 bases). Deletions cut 3 bases from V and 4 bases from J, with 14 bases between. Germline CDR1 DFQATT, CDR2 SNEGSKA (reference sequence). The CDR3 is 14 residues long. CDR3 DNA: TGCAGTGCTAGTAACAGGCAAGGGGCAGATACGCAGTATTTT. It codes for CSASNRQGADTQYF.

This clone was picked up a small number of times. The chain recombines TRBV28 with TRBJ1-1; 9 nucleotides match TRBD1. Losses at the gene ends were 4 bases for V and 3 bases for J; bases not matched to a gene: 12. Looked up from germline, CDR1 is MDHEN and CDR2 is SYDVKM. CDR3 length: 17 amino acids. DNA for the CDR3: TGTGCCAGCAGTTCCACCCGAACGGGACAGGGAGACACTGAAGCTTTCTTT. Translating it yields CASSSTRTGQGDTEAFF.

The V call is TRBV9, the J call TRBJ1-1; 7 bases are a match to TRBD1. Looked up from germline, CDR1 is SGDLS and CDR2 is YYNGEE. Unmatched junction bases numbered 7, after V lost 3 bases and J lost 5 bases. The CDR3 length is 14 residues. The CDR3 DNA is TGTGCCAGCAGCGGACAGGGAAGGCGGACTGAAGCTTTCTTT. Translation gives CASSGQGRRTEAFF.

The chain carries TRBV5-1 and TRBJ1-1; D is possibly TRBD1 (6 bases). Trimming removed 5 bases from V and 5 bases from J, with 16 bases in between. Germline CDR1 and CDR2: SGHRS and YFSETQ. The CDR3 consists of 14 residues. In nucleotides, the CDR3 is TGCGCCAGCAGACCAGGGGCCGCGGAGACTGAAGCTTTCTTT. It codes for CASRPGAAETEAFF.

The V and J genes are TRBV7-9 and TRBJ2-2; no firm D call. V lost 6 bases, J lost 4 bases, and 12 bases lay in between. Germline CDR1 and CDR2: SEHNR and FQNEAQ (reference sequence). The CDR3 runs to 14 residues. The CDR3 DNA follows: TGTGCCAGCAGGAGGAGTTCATCCACCGGGGAGCTGTTTTTT. This encodes CASRRSSSTGELFF.

The J gene is TRBJ1-3, the V gene TRBV28; TRBD1 matches at 8 bases. The CDR3 has 15 amino acids. Germline CDR1 is MDHEN and CDR2 is SYDVKM. With V trimmed by 5 bases and J by 4 bases, 7 bases remained unmatched. CDR3 in DNA: TGTGCCAGCAGTCCGCAGGGGGCGCACGGAAACACCATATATTTT. It specifies CASSPQGAHGNTIYF.

This clone occurred a few times. The V and J genes are TRBV7-2 and TRBJ2-7; 10 bases are a match to TRBD1. The germline gives CDR1 SGHTA, CDR2 FQGNSA. This CDR3 spans 14 amino acids. V dropped 5 bases and J dropped 6; count of bases not matched to a gene: 7. The CDR3 spells CASSPRQGALEQYF. The CDR3 DNA follows: TGTGCCAGCAGCCCGAGACAGGGGGCGCTCGAGCAGTACTTC.

The rearrangement joins TRBV6-5 to TRBJ1-1; 12 bases align to TRBD1. CDR3 length equals 14 residues. CDR1 and CDR2 (germline): MNHEY, SVGAGI. The V segment lost 6 bases and the J segment 4 bases; nucleotides outside the gene matches: 3. For the CDR3, the DNA is TGTGCCAGCAGGGGACAGGGGGCGCGCACTGAAGCTTTCTTT. It encodes CASRGQGARTEAFF.

The chain employs TRBV5-1 and TRBJ1-1; perhaps TRBD1 as D (5 bases). The CDR3 is made up of 13 amino acids. Germline lookup yields CDR1 SGHRS and CDR2 YFSETQ. V gave up 2 bases and J gave up 6 bases, with 11 bases separating them. CDR3 amino acids: CASSFGHLSEAFF. DNA for the CDR3: TGCGCCAGCAGCTTTGGACACCTATCTGAAGCTTTCTTT.